These T cell receptor beta chains were read from a single sample in a study of response to subunit inactivated influenza vaccine. TCRdb reprocessed the RT-PCR reads with MiXCR, giving one entry per CDR3 protein. The table records over 650,000 distinct CDR3 sequences, less than 20% of them present only once. Sequences were derived from PBMCs from blood, sampled 4 to 6 days after vaccination. These receptors were obtained from a man in his forties or fifties who received an inactivated influenza vaccine. Both conserved end residues are part of each CDR3. Each record gives: clone size, D gene, J gene, V gene, CDR3 DNA, CDR3 protein. A D gene is named only where the DNA matches it firmly. Size tells how often a clone was seen (once, few, many) or the class of an expanded clone, and some rows leave it out.

clone_size: many; d_call: NA; j_call: TRBJ1-1; v_call: TRBV19; cdr3_nt: TGTGCCAGTAGTATGCCGGGACATGTGAACACTGAAGCTTTCTTT; cdr3_aa: CASSMPGHVNTEAFF
clone_size: once; d_call: TRBD1; j_call: TRBJ2-1; v_call: TRBV3-1; cdr3_nt: TGTGCCACAGGGGGCAGCGGCTCCTACAATGAGCAGTTCTTC; cdr3_aa: CATGGSGSYNEQFF
clone_size: NA; d_call: NA; j_call: TRBJ2-5; v_call: TRBV12-3/TRBV12-4; cdr3_nt: TGTGCCAGCACTACGACGGTACAAGAGACCCAGTACTTC; cdr3_aa: CASTTTVQETQYF
clone_size: few; d_call: TRBD1; j_call: TRBJ2-1; v_call: TRBV7-9; cdr3_nt: TGTGCCAGCAGCTTAAGAGAGACAGGGGCGTACAATGAGCAGTTCTTC; cdr3_aa: CASSLRETGAYNEQFF
clone_size: NA; d_call: NA; j_call: TRBJ2-5; v_call: TRBV7-9; cdr3_nt: TGTGCCAGCAGCTTATGGGGGGGCAGTGTGGAGACCCAGTACTTC; cdr3_aa: CASSLWGGSVETQYF
clone_size: once; d_call: TRBD2; j_call: TRBJ2-5; v_call: TRBV7-6; cdr3_nt: TGTGCCAGCAGCTCCCGGGGTAGCGGGAGGGAGACCCAGTACTTC; cdr3_aa: CASSSRGSGRETQYF
clone_size: NA; d_call: TRBD1; j_call: TRBJ1-5; v_call: TRBV6-1; cdr3_nt: TGTGCCAGTTTGTTAGGGGGCCCGACCAATCAGCCCCAGCATTTT; cdr3_aa: CASLLGGPTNQPQHF
clone_size: few; d_call: TRBD2; j_call: TRBJ2-3; v_call: TRBV28; cdr3_nt: TGTGCCAGCAGTAAGCGGGGTTATACAGATACGCAGTATTTT; cdr3_aa: CASSKRGYTDTQYF
clone_size: NA; d_call: NA; j_call: TRBJ2-3; v_call: TRBV4-1; cdr3_nt: TGCGCCAGCAGCCAAGTCATGGGGGGTTTAGGCACAGATACGCAGTATTTT; cdr3_aa: CASSQVMGGLGTDTQYF
clone_size: NA; d_call: NA; j_call: TRBJ2-3; v_call: TRBV3-1; cdr3_nt: TGTGCCAGCAGCCAACAAGTTACGCAGTATTTT; cdr3_aa: CASSQQVTQYF
clone_size: NA; d_call: TRBD2; j_call: TRBJ2-1; v_call: TRBV7-3; cdr3_nt: TGTGCCAGCAGCCCCCACCCGGGAGGTGAGCAGTTCTTC; cdr3_aa: CASSPHPGGEQFF
clone_size: few; d_call: NA; j_call: TRBJ1-6; v_call: TRBV27; cdr3_nt: TGTGCCAGCAGTCCCATTCCGAGCGAGCCTAATTCACCCCTCCACTTT; cdr3_aa: CASSPIPSEPNSPLHF
clone_size: NA; d_call: NA; j_call: TRBJ2-5; v_call: TRBV7-2; cdr3_nt: TGTGCCAGCACCACGGGGCCCAAGAGTACCCAGTACTTC; cdr3_aa: CASTTGPKSTQYF
clone_size: many; d_call: NA; j_call: TRBJ1-2; v_call: TRBV7-2; cdr3_nt: TGTGCCAGCAGCTTAGCGTCGACGGTGATCTATGGCTACACCTTC; cdr3_aa: CASSLASTVIYGYTF
clone_size: NA; d_call: TRBD2; j_call: TRBJ2-5; v_call: TRBV6-5; cdr3_nt: TGTGCCAGCAGTTATGGACTAGCGGCCCGGGAGACCCAGTACTTC; cdr3_aa: CASSYGLAARETQYF
clone_size: NA; d_call: TRBD1; j_call: TRBJ2-2; v_call: TRBV7-6; cdr3_nt: TGTGCCAGCACGCCGACGGGACAGACGAACACCGGGGAGCTGTTTTTT; cdr3_aa: CASTPTGQTNTGELFF
clone_size: NA; d_call: NA; j_call: TRBJ2-1; v_call: TRBV7-9; cdr3_nt: TGTGCCAGCAGCTTAGTTCTGCGTGAGCAGTTCTTC; cdr3_aa: CASSLVLREQFF
clone_size: few; d_call: NA; j_call: TRBJ2-1; v_call: TRBV7-9; cdr3_nt: TGTGCCAGCAGCCCCGGTGGGCTCCCTTCCAATGAGCAGTTCTTC; cdr3_aa: CASSPGGLPSNEQFF
clone_size: few; d_call: TRBD2; j_call: TRBJ2-1; v_call: TRBV7-9; cdr3_nt: TGTGCCAGCAGCTCCCCTGGACTAGCGGGGACCAATGAGCAGTTCTTC; cdr3_aa: CASSSPGLAGTNEQFF
clone_size: NA; d_call: TRBD2; j_call: TRBJ2-2; v_call: TRBV7-2; cdr3_nt: TGTGCCAGCAGCAAACCGGGACTAGCAAGGGTCGGGGAGCTGTTTTTT; cdr3_aa: CASSKPGLARVGELFF
clone_size: NA; d_call: TRBD1; j_call: TRBJ2-5; v_call: TRBV6-5; cdr3_nt: TGTGCCAGCAGTTACACCCGAGGGACAGGGGGCCCAGGAGAGACCCAGTACTTC; cdr3_aa: CASSYTRGTGGPGETQYF
clone_size: NA; d_call: NA; j_call: TRBJ2-7; v_call: TRBV20-1; cdr3_nt: TGCAGTGCTGTCAGGGGTTCCTACGAGCACTACTTC; cdr3_aa: CSAVRGSYEHYF
clone_size: NA; d_call: NA; j_call: TRBJ2-7; v_call: TRBV20-1; cdr3_nt: TGCAGTGCTAGAGATATGCGGGGAAACTACGAGCAGTACTTC; cdr3_aa: CSARDMRGNYEQYF
clone_size: NA; d_call: NA; j_call: TRBJ1-5; v_call: TRBV7-2; cdr3_nt: TGTGCCAGCGCTGACCCCAATCAGCCCCAGCATTTT; cdr3_aa: CASADPNQPQHF
clone_size: few; d_call: NA; j_call: TRBJ2-1; v_call: TRBV10-3; cdr3_nt: TGTGCCATCAGTGAGTCGGGGGGGGCGAATGAGCAGTTCTTC; cdr3_aa: CAISESGGANEQFF
clone_size: NA; d_call: TRBD1; j_call: TRBJ1-1; v_call: TRBV6-1; cdr3_nt: TGTGCCAGCAGACTCTCTACAGGGGACGTAGCTTTCTTT; cdr3_aa: CASRLSTGDVAFF